Listed below are T cell receptor beta chains from one sample, sequenced in a study of blood T cells in healthy people across ages. TCRdb reprocessed the 5' RACE reads via MiXCR and lists one record per CDR3 protein. The top ten hold roughly 18% of the sample, which has hundreds of thousands of distinct CDR3 sequences, about 42% seen once. The sequencing sample was made of blood. These receptors all come from a man aged 55 to 70 in good health. Both conserved end residues are trimmed from each CDR3. A D gene is named only where the DNA matches it firmly.

J gene	D gene	V gene	CDR3 protein
TRBJ2-3	NA	TRBV5-1	ASSLETRGGTDTQY
TRBJ1-4	NA	TRBV7-2	TSSQNLGATNEKLF
TRBJ2-1	TRBD1	TRBV4-3	ASSRTGSFWSEQF
TRBJ1-2	NA	TRBV6-5	ASSTVSVAGYT
TRBJ2-3	TRBD1	TRBV11-3	ASSGGQSPPDTQY
TRBJ2-7	TRBD1	TRBV6-2/TRBV6-3	ASRDRGYEQY
TRBJ2-7	NA	TRBV29-1	SVALDYEQY
TRBJ2-1	NA	TRBV12-3/TRBV12-4	ASSFQMGEQF
TRBJ2-5	NA	TRBV29-1	SVALQETQY
TRBJ1-2	NA	TRBV19	ASMGTGHYGYT
TRBJ2-1	TRBD2	TRBV6-2/TRBV6-3	ASSYFTPGGPRNEQF
TRBJ2-1	TRBD1	TRBV28	ASSFLTTGMVVNEQF
TRBJ2-7	NA	TRBV10-3	AISPFLQGLSYEQY
TRBJ2-6	TRBD2	TRBV6-1	ASTNGLAGSAGATVLT
NA	TRBD2	TRBV18	ATKPSGGGANEQY
TRBJ2-3	NA	TRBV5-6	ASSLERMNTQY
TRBJ1-2	NA	TRBV20-1	SAPREGYT
TRBJ2-1	TRBD1	TRBV6-2/TRBV6-3	ASRRYKDRDEQF
TRBJ2-2	TRBD1	TRBV25-1	ASSGQGANTGELF
TRBJ2-1	TRBD1	TRBV6-2/TRBV6-3	ASSPRDRRDNEQF
NA	NA	TRBV14	ASSQEYRDYEQY
TRBJ2-3	NA	TRBV7-9	ASSLGQVVPQY
TRBJ2-5	NA	TRBV7-9	ASSLRAGAGETQY
TRBJ2-7	TRBD1	TRBV25-1	ASSGGQGRDEQY
TRBJ2-1	NA	TRBV6-2/TRBV6-3	ASSLAPYNEQF
TRBJ2-1	NA	TRBV18	ASLQSTGNNEQF
TRBJ1-2	NA	TRBV6-1	ASSELLLGYT
TRBJ2-1	TRBD2	TRBV4-2	ASSHGGWNEQF
TRBJ2-7	NA	TRBV20-1	SARGGKLEQY
TRBJ2-3	NA	TRBV7-2	ASSTQPGWTQY
TRBJ2-7	NA	TRBV4-3	ASSQDPIGGYEQY
TRBJ1-2	NA	TRBV20-1	SAPDTGRYT
TRBJ1-2	NA	TRBV25-1	ASSESWTPNYGYT
TRBJ2-7	NA	TRBV7-8	ASSLDGTLYEQY
TRBJ2-1	TRBD2	TRBV18	AGSPREGEEF
TRBJ1-2	TRBD1	TRBV9	ASSGMGTGTGGNGYT
TRBJ2-4	TRBD1	TRBV3-1	ASSRQAAGGSGTPKNIQY
TRBJ2-7	NA	TRBV5-1	ASSLNRGQTILYEQY
TRBJ2-7	NA	TRBV19	ASSIRGDGREQY
TRBJ2-1	TRBD2	TRBV7-2	ASRSGAGVDEQF
TRBJ2-7	TRBD1	TRBV20-1	SAGQGNRGQY